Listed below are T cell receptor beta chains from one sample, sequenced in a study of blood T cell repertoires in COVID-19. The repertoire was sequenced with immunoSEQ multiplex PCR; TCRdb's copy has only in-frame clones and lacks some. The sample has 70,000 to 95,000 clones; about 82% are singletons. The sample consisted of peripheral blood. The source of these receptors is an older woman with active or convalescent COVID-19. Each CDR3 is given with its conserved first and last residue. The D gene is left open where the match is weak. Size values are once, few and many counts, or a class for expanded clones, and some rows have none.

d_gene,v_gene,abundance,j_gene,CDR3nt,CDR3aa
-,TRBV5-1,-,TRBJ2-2,TGCGCCAGCAGCGCTTCTAACCGCGAGAACACCGGGGAGCTGTTTTTT,CASSASNRENTGELFF
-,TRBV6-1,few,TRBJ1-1,TGTGCCAGCAGTGAATTTCAGGGCGCGAACACTGAAGCTTTCTTT,CASSEFQGANTEAFF
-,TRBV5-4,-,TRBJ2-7,TGTGCCAGCAGCTTAGGTCATGGAGGTTACGAGCAGTACTTC,CASSLGHGGYEQYF
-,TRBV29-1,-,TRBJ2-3,TGCAGCGTTGAAGGAGACTCAAGGGGACTCACAGATACGCAGTATTTT,CSVEGDSRGLTDTQYF
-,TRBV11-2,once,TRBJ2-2,TGTGCCAGCAGCTCAGGACGGGGCACCGGGGAGCTGTTTTTT,CASSSGRGTGELFF
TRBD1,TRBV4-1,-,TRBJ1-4,TGCGCCAGCAGCCCCCAGGGGGCAAGTGAAAAACTGTTTTTT,CASSPQGASEKLFF
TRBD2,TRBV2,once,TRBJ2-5,TGTGCCAGCACCCCGGGAGGAGAGACCCAGTACTTC,CASTPGGETQYF
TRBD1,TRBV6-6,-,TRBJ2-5,TGTGCCAGCAGTTACTTCGGACAGGGGGCGAGGGAGACCCAGTACTTC,CASSYFGQGARETQYF
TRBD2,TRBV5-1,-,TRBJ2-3,TGCGCCAGCAGCCAGGGACTAGCGGGGGTTAACACAGATACGCAGTATTTT,CASSQGLAGVNTDTQYF
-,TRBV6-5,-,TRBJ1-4,TGTGCCAGCAGTAGAAGCTCAACTAATGAAAAACTGTTTTTT,CASSRSSTNEKLFF
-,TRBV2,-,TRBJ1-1,TGTGCCAGCAGTGAACAAACAGGGTCGGGCACTGAAGCTTTCTTT,CASSEQTGSGTEAFF
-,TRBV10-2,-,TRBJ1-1,TGCGCCAGCAGTGCTAACAGGGACACTGAAGCTTTCTTT,CASSANRDTEAFF
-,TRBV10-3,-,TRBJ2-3,TGTGCCATCAGCAAGGGGGGGCCTCGCACAGATACGCAGTATTTT,CAISKGGPRTDTQYF
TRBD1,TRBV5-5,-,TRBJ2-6,TGTGCCAGCAGTCTGGGATTCGGGACAGAGACTGGGGCCAACGTCCTGACTTTC,CASSLGFGTETGANVLTF
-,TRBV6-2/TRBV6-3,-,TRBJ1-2,TGTGCCAGCAGTTACACAGGTACCTATGGCTACACCTTC,CASSYTGTYGYTF
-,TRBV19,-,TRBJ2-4,TGTGCCAGTAGGGGCGACAGAAACATTCAGTACTTC,CASRGDRNIQYF
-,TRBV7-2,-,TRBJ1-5,TGTGCCAGCAGCTTAGATGCGTACCAGCCCCAGCATTTT,CASSLDAYQPQHF
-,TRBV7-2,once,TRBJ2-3,TGTGCCAGCAGCCTACCCCCTGGTTTGGGGCCCAGCACAGATACGCAGTATTTT,CASSLPPGLGPSTDTQYF
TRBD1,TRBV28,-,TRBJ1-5,TGTGCCAGCAGTTCGCGACAGGGGGCAAGCAATCAGCCCCAGCATTTT,CASSSRQGASNQPQHF
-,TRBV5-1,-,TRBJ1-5,TGCGCCAGCAGCTTGACAGGGAATAGCAATCAGCCCCAGCATTTT,CASSLTGNSNQPQHF
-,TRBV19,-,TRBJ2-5,TGTGCCAGCTCCCAGGACAGTCTGCTCCAAGAGACCCAGTACTTC,CASSQDSLLQETQYF
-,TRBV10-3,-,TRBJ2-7,TGTGCCATCAGTGTTTCGTGGGGGGTATCCAACGAGCAGTACTTC,CAISVSWGVSNEQYF
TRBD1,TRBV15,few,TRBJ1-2,TGTGCCACCAGCAGAGCCTGGTCCTGGGGGACAGGGGTTAACACCTTC,CATSRAWSWGTGVNTF
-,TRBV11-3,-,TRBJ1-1,TGTGCCAGCAGCTTAGCGACATCAGGGAACACTGAAGCTTTCTTT,CASSLATSGNTEAFF
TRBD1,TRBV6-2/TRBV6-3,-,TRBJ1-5,TGTGCCAGCAGTTATCAACAGGGGGCTTATCAGCCCCAGCATTTT,CASSYQQGAYQPQHF
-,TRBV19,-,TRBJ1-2,TGTGCCAGTAGTATAACCGGCGTGCGGGGGGCGGAGGGCTACACCTTC,CASSITGVRGAEGYTF
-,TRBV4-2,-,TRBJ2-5,TGTGCCAGCAGCCAGGACCCCCTCGGGAGTGGGGAGACCCAGTACTTC,CASSQDPLGSGETQYF
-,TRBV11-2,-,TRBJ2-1,TGTGCCAGCAGCTCCGGAGGGGTCAATGAGCAGTTCTTC,CASSSGGVNEQFF
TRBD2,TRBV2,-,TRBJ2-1,TGTGCCAGCAGTGATAGTAAGCGGGGGGGTGAGTCGTTCTTC,CASSDSKRGGESFF
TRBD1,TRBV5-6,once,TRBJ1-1,TGTGCCAGCAGCCCTAGACAGGGAATCGGTGAAGCTTTCTTT,CASSPRQGIGEAFF
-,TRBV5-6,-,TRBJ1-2,TGTGCCAGCAGCTTGAGAGGCCGAGGGTCTGTCGGCACCTTC,CASSLRGRGSVGTF
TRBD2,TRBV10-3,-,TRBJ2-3,TGTGCCATCAGCCCTGCTGAGGGACTAGTGCGGCATACGCAGTATTTT,CAISPAEGLVRHTQYF